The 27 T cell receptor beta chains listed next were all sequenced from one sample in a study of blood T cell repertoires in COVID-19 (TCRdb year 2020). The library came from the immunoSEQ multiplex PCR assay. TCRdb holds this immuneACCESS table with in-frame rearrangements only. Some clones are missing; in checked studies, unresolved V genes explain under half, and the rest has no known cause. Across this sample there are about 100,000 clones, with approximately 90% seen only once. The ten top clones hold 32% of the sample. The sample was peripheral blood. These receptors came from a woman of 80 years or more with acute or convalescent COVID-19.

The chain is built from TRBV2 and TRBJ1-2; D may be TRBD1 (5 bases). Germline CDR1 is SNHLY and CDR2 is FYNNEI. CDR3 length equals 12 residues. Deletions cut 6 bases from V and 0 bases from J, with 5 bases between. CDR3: CASRTANYGYTF. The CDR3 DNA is TGTGCCAGCAGGACAGCTAACTATGGCTACACCTTC.

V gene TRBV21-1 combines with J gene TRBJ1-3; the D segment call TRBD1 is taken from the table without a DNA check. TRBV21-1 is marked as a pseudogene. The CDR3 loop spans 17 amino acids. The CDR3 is CASSSWKTGLAGNTIYF. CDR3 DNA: TGTGCCAGCAGCTCGTGGAAAACAGGGCTGGCTGGAAACACCATATATTTT.

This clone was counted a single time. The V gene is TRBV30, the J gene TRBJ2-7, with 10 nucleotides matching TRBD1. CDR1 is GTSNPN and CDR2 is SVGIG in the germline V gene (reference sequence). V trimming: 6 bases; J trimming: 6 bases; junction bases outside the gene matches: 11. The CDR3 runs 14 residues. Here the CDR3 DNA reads TGTGCCTGCCGAACCGGGACAGGGGTTTCCGAGCAGTACTTC. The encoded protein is CACRTGTGVSEQYF.

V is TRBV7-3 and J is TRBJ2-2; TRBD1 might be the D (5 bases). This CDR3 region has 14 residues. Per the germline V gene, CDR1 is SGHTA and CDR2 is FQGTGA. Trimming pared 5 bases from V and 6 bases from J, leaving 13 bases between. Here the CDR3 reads CASSDQGGPGELFF. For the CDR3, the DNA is TGTGCCAGCAGCGATCAGGGTGGTCCCGGGGAGCTGTTTTTT. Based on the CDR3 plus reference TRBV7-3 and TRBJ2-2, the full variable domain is GAGVSQTPSNKVTEKGKYVELRCDPISGHTALYWYRQSLGQGPEFLIYFQGTGAADDSGLPNDRFFAVRPEGSVSTLKIQRTERGDSAVYLCASSDQGGPGELFFGEGSRLTVL.

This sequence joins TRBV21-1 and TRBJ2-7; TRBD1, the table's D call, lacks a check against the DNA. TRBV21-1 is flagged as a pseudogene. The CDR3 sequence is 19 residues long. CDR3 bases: TGTGCCCTCTGGCTAGGGGACAGTCCTTATTCGGCCAGCCTCCACGAGCAGTACTTC. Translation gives CALWLGDSPYSASLHEQYF.

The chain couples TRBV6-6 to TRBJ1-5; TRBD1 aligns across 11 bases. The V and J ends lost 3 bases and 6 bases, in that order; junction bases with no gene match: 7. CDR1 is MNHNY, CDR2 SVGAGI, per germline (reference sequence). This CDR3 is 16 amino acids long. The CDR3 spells CASSYRGQGASQPQHF. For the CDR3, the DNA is TGTGCCAGCAGTTATCGCGGACAGGGGGCATCTCAGCCCCAGCATTTT.

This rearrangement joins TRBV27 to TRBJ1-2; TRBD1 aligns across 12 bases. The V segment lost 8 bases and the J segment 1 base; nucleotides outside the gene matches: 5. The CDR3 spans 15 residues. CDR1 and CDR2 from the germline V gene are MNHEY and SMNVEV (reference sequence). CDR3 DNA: TGTGCCAGCTCGGGACAGGGGGCTAATAACTATGGCTACACCTTC. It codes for CASSGQGANNYGYTF.

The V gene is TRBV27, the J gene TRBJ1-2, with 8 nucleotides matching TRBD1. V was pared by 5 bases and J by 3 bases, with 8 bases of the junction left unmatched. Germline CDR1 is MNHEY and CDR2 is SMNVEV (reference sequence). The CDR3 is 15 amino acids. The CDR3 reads CASSPWTGSDYGYTF. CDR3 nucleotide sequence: TGTGCCAGCAGTCCGTGGACAGGGTCGGACTATGGCTACACCTTC.

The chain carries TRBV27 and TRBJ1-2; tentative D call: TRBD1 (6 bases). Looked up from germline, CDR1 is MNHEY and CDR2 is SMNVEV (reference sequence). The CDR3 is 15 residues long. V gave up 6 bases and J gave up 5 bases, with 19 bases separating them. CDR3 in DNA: TGTGCCAGCAGCCCATTTGCGGGGGCAAAATATGGCTACACCTTC. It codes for CASSPFAGAKYGYTF.

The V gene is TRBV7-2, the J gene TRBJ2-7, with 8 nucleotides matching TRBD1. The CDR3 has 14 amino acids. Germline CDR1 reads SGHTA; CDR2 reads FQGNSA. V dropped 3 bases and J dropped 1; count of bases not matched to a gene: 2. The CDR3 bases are TGTGCCAGCAGCTTGGGACAGGCTTCCTACGAGCAGTACTTC. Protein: CASSLGQASYEQYF.

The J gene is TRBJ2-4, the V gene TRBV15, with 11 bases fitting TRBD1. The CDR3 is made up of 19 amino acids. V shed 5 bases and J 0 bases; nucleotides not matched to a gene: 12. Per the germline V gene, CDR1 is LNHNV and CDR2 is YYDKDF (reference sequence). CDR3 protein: CATSPLWGQGELAKNIQYF. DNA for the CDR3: TGTGCCACCAGCCCGCTTTGGGGACAGGGGGAACTAGCCAAAAACATTCAGTACTTC.

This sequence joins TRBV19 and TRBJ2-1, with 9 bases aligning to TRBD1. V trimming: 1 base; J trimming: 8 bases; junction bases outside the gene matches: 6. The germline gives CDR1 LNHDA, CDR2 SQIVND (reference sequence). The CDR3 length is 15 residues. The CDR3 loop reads CASSIASGQGDEQFF. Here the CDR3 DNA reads TGTGCCAGTAGTATAGCGTCGGGACAGGGCGATGAGCAGTTCTTC.

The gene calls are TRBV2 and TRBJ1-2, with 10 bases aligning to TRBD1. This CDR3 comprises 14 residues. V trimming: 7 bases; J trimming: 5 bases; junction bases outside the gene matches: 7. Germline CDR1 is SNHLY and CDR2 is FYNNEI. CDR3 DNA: TGTGCCAGCATCCGGACAGGGGGGTGGTATGGCTACACCTTC. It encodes CASIRTGGWYGYTF.

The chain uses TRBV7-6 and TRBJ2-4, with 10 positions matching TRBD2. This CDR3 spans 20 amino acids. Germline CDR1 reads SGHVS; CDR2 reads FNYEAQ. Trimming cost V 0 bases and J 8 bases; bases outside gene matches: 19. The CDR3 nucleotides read TGTGCCAGCAGCTTAGCAGGAGGAGATCAGCGGGGGGGCGATCATCACATTCAGTACTTC. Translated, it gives CASSLAGGDQRGGDHHIQYF.

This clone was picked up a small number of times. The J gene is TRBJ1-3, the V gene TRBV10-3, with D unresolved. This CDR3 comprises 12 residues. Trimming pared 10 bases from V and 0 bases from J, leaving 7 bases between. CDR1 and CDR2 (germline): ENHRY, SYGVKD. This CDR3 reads CATRDSGNTIYF. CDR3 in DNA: TGTGCCACTCGGGACTCTGGAAACACCATATATTTT.

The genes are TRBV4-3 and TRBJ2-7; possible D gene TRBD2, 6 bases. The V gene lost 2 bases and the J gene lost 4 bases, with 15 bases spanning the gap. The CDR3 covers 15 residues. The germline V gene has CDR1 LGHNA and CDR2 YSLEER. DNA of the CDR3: TGCGCCAGCAGCCAATTCCAGGGAGGATATTACGAGCAGTACTTC. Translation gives CASSQFQGGYYEQYF.

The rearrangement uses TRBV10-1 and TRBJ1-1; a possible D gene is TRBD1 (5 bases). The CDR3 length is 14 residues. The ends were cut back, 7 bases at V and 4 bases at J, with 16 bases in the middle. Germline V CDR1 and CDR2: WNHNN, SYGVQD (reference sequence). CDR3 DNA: TGCGCCAGCATTCTCCGGGACTCGGGCACTGAAGCTTTCTTT. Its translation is CASILRDSGTEAFF.

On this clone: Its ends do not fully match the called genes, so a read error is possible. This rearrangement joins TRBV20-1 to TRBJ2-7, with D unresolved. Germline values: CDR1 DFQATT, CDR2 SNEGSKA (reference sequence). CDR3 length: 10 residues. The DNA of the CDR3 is TGCAGTGCTGCCGGTCGATTTGAGGACTTC. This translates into CSAAGRFEDF.

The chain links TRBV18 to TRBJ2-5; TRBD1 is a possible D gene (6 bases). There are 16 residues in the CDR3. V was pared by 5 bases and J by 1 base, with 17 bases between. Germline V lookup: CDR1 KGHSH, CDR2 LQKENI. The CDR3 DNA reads TGTGCCAGCTCAGCCTCTACGGACAGTGCCCAAGAGACCCAGTACTTC. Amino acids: CASSASTDSAQETQYF.

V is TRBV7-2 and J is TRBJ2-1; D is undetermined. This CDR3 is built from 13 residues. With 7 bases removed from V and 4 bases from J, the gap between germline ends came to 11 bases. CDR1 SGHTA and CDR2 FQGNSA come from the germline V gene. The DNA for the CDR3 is TGTGCCAGCACTGCTACCACTTACAATGAGCAGTTCTTC. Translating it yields CASTATTYNEQFF. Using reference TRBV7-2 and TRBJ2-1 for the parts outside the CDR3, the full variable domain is GAGVSQSPSNKVTEKGKDVELRCDPISGHTALYWYRQSLGQGLEFLIYFQGNSAPDKSGLPSDRFSAERTGGSVSTLTIQRTQQEDSAVYLCASTATTYNEQFFGPGTRLTVL.

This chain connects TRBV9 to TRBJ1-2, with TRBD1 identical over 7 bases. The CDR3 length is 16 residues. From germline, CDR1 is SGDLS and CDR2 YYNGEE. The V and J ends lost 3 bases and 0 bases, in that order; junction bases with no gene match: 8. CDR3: CASSGRDSEANYGYTF. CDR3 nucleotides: TGTGCCAGCAGCGGGAGGGACAGCGAAGCTAACTATGGCTACACCTTC.

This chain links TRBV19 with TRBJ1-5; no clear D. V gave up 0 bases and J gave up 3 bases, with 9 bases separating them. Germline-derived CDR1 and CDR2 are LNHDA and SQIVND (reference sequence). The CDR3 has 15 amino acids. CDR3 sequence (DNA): TGTGCCAGTAGTATAGATCGGCAGGCCAATCAGCCCCAGCATTTT. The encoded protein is CASSIDRQANQPQHF.

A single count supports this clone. DNA of the CDR3: TGTGCCAGCAGTTCCAGTGACAGGGGGAATTCACCCCTCCACTTT. This sequence encodes CASSSSDRGNSPLHF. The genes are TRBV6-5 and TRBJ1-6, with 9 bases lining up with TRBD1. The J segment lost 7 bases and the V segment lost 4 bases, leaving 5 bases of the junction unmatched. The germline V gene encodes CDR1 MNHEY and CDR2 SVGAGI. The length of the CDR3 is 15 residues.

The DNA of the CDR3 is TGTGCCAGCAGTGACAGGACAGGTTGGGACGAGCAGTACTTC. This codes for CASSDRTGWDEQYF. The V and J genes are TRBV2 and TRBJ2-7, with 7 bases that match TRBD1. The germline gives CDR1 SNHLY, CDR2 FYNNEI. V dropped 3 bases and J dropped 5; count of bases not matched to a gene: 7. The CDR3 is 14 amino acids.

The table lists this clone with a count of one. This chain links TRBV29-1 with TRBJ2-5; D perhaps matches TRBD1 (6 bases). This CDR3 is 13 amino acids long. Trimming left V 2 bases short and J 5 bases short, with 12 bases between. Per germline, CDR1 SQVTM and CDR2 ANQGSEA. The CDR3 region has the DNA TGCAGCGTTGAATTCGGCCAGGGGGAGACCCAGTACTTC. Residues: CSVEFGQGETQYF.

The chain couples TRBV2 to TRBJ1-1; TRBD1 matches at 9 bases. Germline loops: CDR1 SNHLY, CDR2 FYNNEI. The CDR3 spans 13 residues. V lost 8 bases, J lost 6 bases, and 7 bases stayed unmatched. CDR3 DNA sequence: TGTGCCAGCGGGCCACGACAGGGGGCTGAAGCTTTCTTT. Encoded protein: CASGPRQGAEAFF.

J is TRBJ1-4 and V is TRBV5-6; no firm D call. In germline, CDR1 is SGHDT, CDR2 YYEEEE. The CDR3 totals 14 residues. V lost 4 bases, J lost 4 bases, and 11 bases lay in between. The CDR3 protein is CASSQDRYNEKLFF. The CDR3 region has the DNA TGTGCCAGCAGCCAAGATCGCTATAATGAAAAACTGTTTTTT.